The 21 T cell receptor beta chains below come from one sample, sequenced in a study of tumor-infiltrating lymphocytes in primary liver carcinoma. The authors made TCR beta cDNA from approximately 490 ng total RNA with a constant-region primer. Three nested multiplex PCR rounds of slightly modified ARM-PCR generated TCR beta libraries. Amplification in the first two PCR rounds was performed using TRBV1-TRBV30 forward primers and a C-beta reverse primer for approximately 10 cycles each. One entry per CDR3 protein results from TCRdb running MiXCR on the multiplex PCR reads. This sample has around 70,000 distinct CDR3 sequences, with roughly 69% found just once. Taking about 19-31 mg of unsorted bulk tissue, the authors co-extracted RNA and DNA. Sequencing was carried out using liver tumor tissue from sampling region 4. Subset here: tumor region T4, right-lateral pole. The receptors shown here come from a man aged 35-49 years with primary liver carcinoma and hepatitis B virus infection.

Concerning this clonotype: The conserved closing phenylalanine or tryptophan is absent in this CDR3, likely reflecting a read error. The J gene is TRBJ2-7, the V gene TRBV6-2 or TRBV6-3; 10 bases map to TRBD2. CDR3 size: 13 residues. Looked up from germline, CDR1 is MNHEY and CDR2 is SVGEGT. The CDR3 protein is CANTSGNSYEQYL. CDR3 bases: TGTGCTAATACTAGCGGGAACTCCTACGAGCAGTACCTC.

The chain uses TRBV7-9 and TRBJ2-7, with a tentative D call TRBD2 (6 bases). This CDR3 comprises 16 residues. V lost 2 bases and J lost 6, with 20 bases in between. The germline gives CDR1 SEHNR, CDR2 FQNEAQ (reference sequence). DNA of the CDR3: TGTGCCAGCAGCTTATACCTACGACCCCAGGGAGGCGAGCAGTACGTC. The encoded protein is CASSLYLRPQGGEQYV.

About this clonotype: One end of the junction does not line up with germline, which may come from a read error. This sequence joins TRBV10-3 and TRBJ1-1; 8 nucleotides agree with TRBD1. Germline CDR1 is ENHRY and CDR2 is SYGVKD. This CDR3 is built from 18 residues. CDR3 nucleotides: TGCGCCATCAGTGAGTCAGGCGGCTCCGGGACAGGTCGCACTGAAACTTTCTTT. It specifies CAISESGGSGTGRTETFF.

At least ten counts were recorded for this clonotype. V usage is TRBV28 and J usage is TRBJ2-2; no definite D call. The V end lost 6 bases, the J end lost 3 bases, and 8 bases lay between the germline ends. Germline-derived CDR1 and CDR2 are MDHEN and SYDVKM. There are 13 residues in the CDR3. This chain's CDR3 is CASSRQHTGELFF. CDR3 DNA sequence: TGTGCCAGCAGCCGCCAACACACCGGGGAGCTGTTTTTT.

This sequence joins TRBV29-1 and TRBJ2-7; either TRBD1 or TRBD2 may fit D (5 bases each). CDR3 size: 14 residues. Germline assignment: CDR1 SQVTM and CDR2 ANQGSEA. The V gene lost 8 bases and the J gene lost 2 bases, with 19 bases spanning the gap. CDR3 in DNA: TGCAGCATAGCCAGACAGAGGGCAACCTACGAGCAGTACTTC. Amino acid sequence: CSIARQRATYEQYF.

This clonotype was recorded only once. At one boundary the junction diverges from the germline segment, which might be a read error. The chain uses TRBV11-3 and TRBJ1-1; tentatively, D is TRBD1 (5 bases). This CDR3 contains 13 residues. The germline CDR1 and CDR2 sequences are SGHNT and YENEEA. Written as DNA, the CDR3 is TGTGCCATCAGCTTAGCAGGGCAGACTGAAGCTTTCTTT. Translating it yields CAISLAGQTEAFF. Combining the CDR3 with reference TRBV11-3 and TRBJ1-1 gives the whole variable domain EAGVVQSPRYKIIEKKQPVAFWCNPISGHNTLYWYLQNLGQGPELLIRYENEEAVDDSQLPKDRFSAERLKGVDSTLKIQPAELGDSAVYLCAISLAGQTEAFFGQGTRLTVV.

At least ten counts were recorded for this clonotype. This rearrangement joins TRBV5-6 to TRBJ2-2, with 7 nucleotides matching TRBD2. Trimming took 7 bases from V and 0 from J; bases not matched to a gene: 3. Germline CDR1 SGHDT, CDR2 YYEEEE. The length of the CDR3 is 14 residues. The CDR3 coding sequence is TGTGCCAGCGGGGCGGGGGCGAACACCGGGGAGCTGTTTTTT. Translated, it gives CASGAGANTGELFF.

As for this clonotype: This CDR3 is missing its conserved last phenylalanine or tryptophan, likely due to a read error. The chain employs TRBV29-1 and TRBJ2-7; the match to TRBD1 covers 8 bases. V lost 6 bases, J lost 4 bases, and 8 bases stayed unmatched. Germline V gene sequence: CDR1 SQVTM, CDR2 ANQGSEA. This CDR3 is built from 13 residues. Here the CDR3 DNA reads TGCAGCGTGGGCCCCGACAGGGGTTACGAGCAGTACCTC. Amino acids: CSVGPDRGYEQYL.

About this clonotype itself: At one end the junction does not follow the germline gene, possibly because of a read error. V and J are TRBV11-2 and TRBJ2-1; D not resolved. Looked up from germline, CDR1 is SGHAT and CDR2 is FQNNGV. The CDR3 has 13 amino acids. CDR3: CASSLNDAYEHSF. Here the CDR3 DNA reads TGCGCCAGCAGCTTAAATGATGCCTATGAGCATTCCTTC.

About this clonotype itself: The final CDR3 position lacks the conserved phenylalanine or tryptophan, pointing to a likely read error. V is TRBV6-5 and J is TRBJ2-7; tentatively, D is TRBD2 (5 bases). CDR1 and CDR2 (germline): MNHEY, SVGAGI. Trimming pared 7 bases from V and 4 bases from J, leaving 17 bases between. The CDR3 extends over 14 amino acids. The CDR3 DNA reads as TGTGCCAGCAATTCTCCCGGGGTAGGGTACGAGCAGTACATC. It codes for CASNSPGVGYEQYI.

Concerning this clonotype itself: A read error may explain this, as a much larger clone is one base away. The chain has TRBV24-1 and TRBJ2-1, with 10 bases matching TRBD2. The CDR3 loop spans 16 amino acids. The germline CDR1 and CDR2 sequences are KGHDR and SFDVKD. CDR3 sequence: CVTSDTSSGGYNEQFF. The DNA for the CDR3 is TGTGTCACCAGTGACACGTCTAGCGGGGGATACAATGAGCAGTTCTTC.

This clonotype appeared many times. The V call is TRBV6-5, the J call TRBJ1-6; D is undetermined. CDR3 length: 14 residues. Per germline, CDR1 MNHEY and CDR2 SVGAGI. V lost 0 bases to trimming and J lost 10 bases, with 10 bases between them. Here the CDR3 reads CASSYSREYSPLHF. The CDR3 DNA follows: TGTGCCAGCAGTTACTCCCGGGAGTACTCACCCCTCCACTTT.

V gene TRBV4-2 combines with J gene TRBJ2-7; 7 positions match TRBD2. V lost 3 bases, J lost 7 bases, and 15 bases stayed unmatched. Germline V gene data show CDR1 as LGHNA and CDR2 as YNFKEQ. The CDR3 length is 16 residues. The CDR3 bases are TGTGCCAGCAGCCAGTCCGGAGCCGGGGGGACGGTAGAGCAGTACTTC. Protein sequence: CASSQSGAGGTVEQYF.

This clonotype was seen a handful of times. A read error may be the cause here, since a much bigger clone is one base away. The chain is built from TRBV5-4 and TRBJ1-4; D is unclear. Between the trimmed V and J ends, which lost 0 bases and 12 bases, there was a span of 12 bases. The germline CDR1 and CDR2 sequences are SGHNT and YYREEE (reference sequence). This CDR3 spans 13 amino acids. This CDR3 is CASSLESEGELFF. Written as DNA, the CDR3 is TGTGCCAGCAGCTTGGAGTCGGAGGGAGAACTGTTTTTT.

The chain links TRBV12-3 or TRBV12-4 to TRBJ2-2, with 10 bases lining up with TRBD2. The V segment lost 5 bases and the J segment 5 bases; nucleotides outside the gene matches: 8. The CDR3 is 16 amino acids. The CDR3 sequence: CASSRTSGTRTGELFF. The CDR3 DNA is TGTGCCAGCAGTCGGACTAGCGGAACTCGTACCGGGGAGCTGTTTTTT.

This clonotype was detected a few times. Given a much more abundant clone one base away, this may be a read error. The chain recombines TRBV7-9 with TRBJ2-1; 8 bases fit TRBD1. CDR3 length: 17 residues. The V gene's germline CDR1 is SEHNR and CDR2 FQNEAQ (reference sequence). The CDR3 here is CASSFEPGQASQREQSF. In nucleotides, the CDR3 is TGTGCCAGCAGCTTCGAGCCGGGACAGGCTTCACAACGTGAGCAGTCCTTC.

The gene calls are TRBV6-5 and TRBJ1-5; the match to TRBD1 covers 10 bases. CDR1 is MNHEY and CDR2 is SVGAGI in the germline V gene. The CDR3 loop spans 14 amino acids. The CDR3 DNA reads as TGTGCAGGCAGTAGGACAGGGGGGGTTCAGCCCCAGCATTTT. This gives the protein CAGSRTGGVQPQHF.

Concerning this clonotype: The junction shows a germline mismatch at one end, possibly a read error. The chain links TRBV11-2 to TRBJ2-2, with 9 bases that match TRBD2. Germline lookup yields CDR1 SGHAT and CDR2 FQNNGV. The length of the CDR3 is 16 residues. The DNA for the CDR3 is TGTGGCAGCAGCTTAGTAGCGCTAGCGGGAACCGGGGAGATGTTTTTT. It is translated as CGSSLVALAGTGEMFF.

This clonotype was seen at least ten times. This chain connects TRBV7-9 to TRBJ2-1; D is uncertain. V lost 5 bases to trimming and J lost 0 bases, with 8 bases between them. The germline V gene has CDR1 SEHNR and CDR2 FQNEAQ (reference sequence). The CDR3 totals 14 residues. In nucleotides, the CDR3 is TGTGCCAGCAGCCCGATCGGCTCCTACAATGAGCAGTTCTTC. This gives the protein CASSPIGSYNEQFF.

This clonotype came up many times. The rearrangement joins TRBV7-8 to TRBJ1-4; 7 positions agree with TRBD1. The trim removed 5 bases at V and 5 bases at J, leaving 5 bases unmatched. Germline assignment: CDR1 SGHVS and CDR2 FQNEAQ. This CDR3 has 14 residues. The CDR3 DNA reads as TGTGCCAGCAGCCCCTCAGGGGGAAATGAAAAACTGTTTTTT. Encoded protein: CASSPSGGNEKLFF.

Points on this clonotype: One end of the junction fails to match germline, which may point to a read error. This chain joins TRBV10-3 and TRBJ2-3; 8 bases fit TRBD2. The V gene's germline CDR1 is ENHRY and CDR2 SYGVKD. This CDR3 region has 15 residues. CDR3 DNA sequence: TGTACCATCAGTGAGCCGAAAGCGGGAGCAGATACGCAGTATTTT. It yields the protein CTISEPKAGADTQYF.